The 14 T cell receptor beta chains reported below all come from one sample, sequenced in a study of tumor-infiltrating lymphocytes in glioblastoma multiforme. TCRB libraries came from RNA via three nested multiplex PCR rounds. TCRdb passed the multiplex PCR reads through MiXCR, listing each CDR3 protein once. The profile shows about 19,000 distinct CDR3 sequences, 60% to 80% of them singletons. Sequencing was done on a sample of peripheral blood. The receptor set was obtained from a male donor with glioblastoma.

This clonotype has at least ten counts. The chain links TRBV29-1 to TRBJ1-2; 10 bases are shared with TRBD1. V was pared by 6 bases and J by 2 bases, with 3 bases of the junction left unmatched. The CDR3 is 13 amino acids. The germline gives CDR1 SQVTM, CDR2 ANQGSEA. CDR3 sequence: CSVAGQGNYGYTF. CDR3 sequence (DNA): TGCAGCGTCGCGGGACAGGGGAACTATGGCTACACCTTC.

This clonotype was detected many times. A much larger clonotype is one base distant, so this may be a read error. The final CDR3 position lacks the conserved phenylalanine or tryptophan, pointing to a likely read error. The CDR3 DNA reads as TGTGCCAGCAGAGCTCAGACTAGCGCGAATGAGCAGTTCCTC. Its translation is CASRAQTSANEQFL. The chain is built from TRBV11-1 and TRBJ2-1; 8 bases are a match to TRBD2. Losses at the gene ends were 6 bases for V and 7 bases for J; bases not matched to a gene: 8. CDR1 and CDR2 (germline): SGHAT, FQDESV (reference sequence). The CDR3 is made up of 14 amino acids.

This clonotype came up a few times. The rearrangement links TRBV20-1 to TRBJ2-7, with 8 positions matching TRBD2. The CDR3 has 15 residues. CDR1 is DFQATT, CDR2 SNEGSKA, per germline (reference sequence). Unmatched junction bases numbered 13, after V lost 2 bases and J lost 7 bases. This chain's CDR3 is CSARWGGTRGGEQYF. CDR3 nucleotides: TGCAGTGCTAGATGGGGAGGGACTAGAGGGGGTGAGCAGTACTTC.

Turning to this clonotype: Given a much more abundant clone one base away, this may be a read error. V is TRBV7-9 and J is TRBJ2-7; D gene ambiguous. The CDR3 totals 13 residues. Germline V gene sequence: CDR1 SEHNR, CDR2 FQNEAQ (reference sequence). CDR3 in amino acids: CASSLIETYEHYF. The CDR3 bases are TGTGCCAGCAGCTTAATCGAAACCTACGAGCATTACTTC. Filled out from reference TRBV7-9 and TRBJ2-7, the complete variable domain reads DTGVSQNPRHKITKRGQNVTFRCDPISEHNRLYWYRQTLGQGPEFLTYFQNEAQLEKSRLLSDRFSAERPKGSFSTLEIQRTEQGDSAMYLCASSLIETYEHYFGPGTRLTVT.

This chain joins TRBV4-2 and TRBJ1-1, with 7 bases that match TRBD1. CDR3 length: 15 residues. J lost 1 base, V lost 2 bases, and 4 bases had no gene match. Germline-derived CDR1 and CDR2 are LGHNA and YNFKEQ. CDR3 sequence: CASSQYRQGNTEAFF. The DNA for the CDR3 is TGTGCCAGCAGCCAATATCGACAGGGGAACACTGAAGCTTTCTTT.

To note about this clonotype: With a much larger clone just one base away, this may be a read error. The chain joins TRBV28 to TRBJ2-7, with D possibly TRBD2 on 6 matching bases. Germline-derived CDR1 and CDR2 are MDHEN and SYDVKM. The V end was cut by 4 bases, the J end by 0 bases, with 16 bases between. The CDR3 length is 16 residues. The CDR3 here is CASSYRLAPSSYEQYF. The CDR3 coding sequence is TGTGCCAGCAGTTATCGTCTAGCGCCTAGCTCCTACGAGCAGTACTTC.

Concerning this clonotype itself: This may be a read error, as it is one base from a much larger clone. The chain is built from TRBV28 and TRBJ1-5; D is possibly TRBD1 (6 bases). From germline, CDR1 is MDHEN and CDR2 SYDVKM. Trimming pared 5 bases from V and 7 bases from J, leaving 15 bases between. This CDR3 has 14 amino acids. The CDR3 sequence is CASSVDGGAQPQHF. The CDR3 DNA follows: TGTGCCAGCAGTGTCGACGGGGGCGCGCAGCCCCAGCATTTT.

This clonotype has more than one count but fewer than ten. This clone may be a read error of a much larger clone one base away. The V call is TRBV28, the J call TRBJ2-1; the D gene is possibly TRBD1 (5 bases). This CDR3 region has 12 residues. Germline CDR1 and CDR2: MDHEN and SYDVKM. CDR3 in amino acids: CAGRKKGNEQFF. CDR3 sequence (DNA): TGTGCCGGCAGAAAGAAGGGGAATGAGCAGTTCTTC.

A remark on this clonotype: Compared with germline, one end of the junction differs, possibly owing to a read error. The chain combines TRBV5-6 with TRBJ2-7; no firm D call. CDR3 length equals 14 residues. Germline-derived CDR1 and CDR2 are SGHDT and YYEEEE. CDR3 in amino acids: CASSSVGPPYEQYF. The CDR3 coding sequence is TGTGCCAGCAGCTCGGTAGGGCCACCCTACGAGCAATACTTC.

Notes on this clonotype: It may be a read error: a sequence one base away is much more abundant. The conserved closing phenylalanine or tryptophan is absent in this CDR3, likely reflecting a read error. The genes are TRBV28 and TRBJ2-1; D remains ambiguous. Per the germline V gene, CDR1 is MDHEN and CDR2 is SYDVKM. The CDR3 loop spans 14 amino acids. V lost 5 bases and J lost 1, with 9 bases in between. Written as DNA, the CDR3 is TGTGCCAGCAGTCAGCAACTTTCCTACAATGAGCAGTTCCTC. This sequence encodes CASSQQLSYNEQFL.

The chain employs TRBV11-2 and TRBJ2-7; D gene uncertain. This CDR3 contains 15 residues. The V gene's germline CDR1 is SGHAT and CDR2 FQNNGV. Between the trimmed V and J ends, which lost 7 bases and 0 bases, there was a span of 16 bases. CDR3 in DNA: TGTGCCAGCATCCTGGATCTGATTCTCTCCTACGAGCAGTACTTC. Protein sequence: CASILDLILSYEQYF. The full variable domain, in which reference TRBV11-2 and TRBJ2-7 provide the parts outside the CDR3, is EAGVAQSPRYKIIEKRQSVAFWCNPISGHATLYWYQQILGQGPKLLIQFQNNGVVDDSQLPKDRFSAERLKGVDSTLKIQPAKLEDSAVYLCASILDLILSYEQYFGPGTRLTVT.

Points on this clonotype: An end of the junction differs from the germline gene, which may be a read error. V and J are TRBV6-5 and TRBJ2-5, with D maybe TRBD1 (5 bases). Germline loops: CDR1 MNHEY, CDR2 SVGAGI. The CDR3 has 15 amino acids. The DNA for the CDR3 is TGTGCCAGCAGTTACTCGGGGCTAGTGGAAGAAACCCAGTACTTC. It is translated as CASSYSGLVEETQYF.

This clonotype was seen a few times. V and J are TRBV7-9 and TRBJ2-1; TRBD2 might be the D (7 bases). The length of the CDR3 is 15 residues. CDR1 and CDR2 from the germline V gene are SEHNR and FQNEAQ (reference sequence). The V end lost 1 base, the J end lost 9 bases, and 16 bases lay between the germline ends. CDR3: CASSLVRGRDSEQFF. For the CDR3, the DNA is TGTGCCAGCAGCTTAGTGAGGGGGAGGGACTCTGAGCAGTTCTTC. The full variable domain, with the rest looked up from reference TRBV7-9 and TRBJ2-1, is DTGVSQNPRHKITKRGQNVTFRCDPISEHNRLYWYRQTLGQGPEFLTYFQNEAQLEKSRLLSDRFSAERPKGSFSTLEIQRTEQGDSAMYLCASSLVRGRDSEQFFGPGTRLTVL.

On this clonotype: Possible read error: a much larger clone is one base away. This chain uses TRBV29-1 with TRBJ2-1, with 9 bases fitting TRBD1. Losses at the gene ends were 4 bases for V and 2 bases for J; bases not matched to a gene: 6. The length of the CDR3 is 15 residues. From germline, CDR1 is SQVTM and CDR2 ANQGSEA. The CDR3 nucleotides are TGCAGCGTTGGCGGGACAGGGTCCCCCTACAATGAGCAGTTCTTC. Its translation is CSVGGTGSPYNEQFF.